This TCR beta chain comes out of a study of PD-L1 blockade in urothelial cancer (TCRdb year 2017). Study-wide context: All patients started therapy in about 2014 and received atezolizumab 1,200 mg intravenously every 3 weeks. In the same patients who had TCR sequencing, pretreatment tumors also underwent whole exome sequencing and RNA sequencing. An ECOG performance status of 0 or 1 was recorded for the patients, and 0 to 3 prior chemotherapy regimens had been received by the patients. An exploratory multi-omic analysis was conducted of the somatic, immune and clinical correlates of response to PD-L1 blockade with atezolizumab in urothelial cancer. TCR sequencing covered pretreatment tumor samples and matched, serially collected peripheral blood taken before and after atezolizumab treatment. Durable clinical benefit was achieved by nine patients but not by the remaining 20. Blood samples yielded a median of around 150,000 T cells and around 83,000 unique TCRs, with median clonality around 0.083. Durable clinical benefit was defined as a progression-free survival longer than 6 months, and TCR features were additionally tested against progression-free survival and overall survival. Blood samples were analyzed at 3 weeks after treatment start (second dose) and at 6 weeks after treatment start. Some 30 patients had pretreatment blood TCR-seq, roughly 25 had at least one posttreatment blood collection, and roughly 25 had tumor TCR-seq. About 85% of the roughly 29 patients were identified as males with urothelial cancer of bladder origin, and a prior smoking history was reported by 18 of 29 patients.

This clone was detected a few times. Which antigen it targets is not known. Qualities for individual bases were not recorded, and no much larger clone is one base off. A total of some 30 patients with locally advanced or metastatic urothelial carcinoma, treated at Memorial Sloan Kettering on a trial protocol, made up the cohort. Peripheral blood mononuclear cells were collected pretreatment and during treatment, with between 1 and 8 total time points per patient. The Qiagen DNeasy Blood extraction kit was used to purify genomic DNA from total PBMCs and tumor samples. PBMCs were collected pretreatment and during treatment, and were isolated and stored as previously described. Paper-wide results and their limitations: Patients with durable benefit showed greater expansion of tumor-associated TCR clones in peripheral blood 3 weeks after starting treatment (n = 22, p = 0.022). Small sample size (n ≈ 27) and many exploratory analyses mean the results are intended to be hypothesis-generating. Improved progression-free and overall survival was found to be associated with pretreatment peripheral blood TCR clonality below the median.

Each PCR received spiked-in synthetic TCR analog templates so that absolute template abundance could be estimated from read counts. The immunoSEQ assay was used to amplify TCRbeta CDR3 regions from genomic DNA with bias-controlled V and J gene primers. Sequencing of rearranged TCRbeta segments was performed at approximately 20X coverage. From the authors' description of their analysis: Clustering was used to correct sequencing errors, and CDR3s were annotated against IMGT to assign V, D and J genes. Only productive TCRbeta rearrangements were used in downstream analyses, excluding out-of-frame or stop-codon sequences. Clonality was computed as one minus Shannon entropy normalized by the log of the number of unique productive sequences. Fisher's exact test with Benjamini-Hochberg correction, at a threshold of adjusted p below 0.01, was used to find clones that differed between time points or between blood and tumor. In its TCRdb copy, this immuneACCESS table keeps in-frame sequences only and misses some clones. Where compared with another copy, unresolved V genes explain less than half of these, and the others have no known cause. D and trimming come from the DNA, and the V and J calls and clone size come from that table. Counted in this sample were over 14,000 clones; roughly 90% of them appeared once. The ten most abundant clones make up about 16% of the sample.

Trimming removed 4 bases from V and 6 bases from J, leaving 9 bases between the germline ends. The CDR3 holds 13 amino acids from the cysteine to the phenylalanine. Just CDR3 DNA is preserved here, 39 bases in frame from base 1. Reading the germline V gene gives CDR1 SNHLY and CDR2 FYNNEI. The V gene is TRBV2 and the J gene is TRBJ1-4; too little of a D gene remains to name it. Source: PBMCs, taken around atezolizumab (anti-PD-L1) treatment. The receptor was derived from a man between 65 and 79 years old with urothelial cancer. The DNA sequence is TGTGCCAGCAGTGGAGGCTGGGATGAAAAACTGTTTTTT. This yields the protein CASSGGWDEKLFF.